This record covers a single T cell receptor beta chain. The V gene lost 6 bases and the J gene lost 1 base, with 12 bases spanning the gap. CDR1 and CDR2 (germline): SGHTA, FQGNSA. CDR3 length equals 14 residues. The sample originates from a study of blood T cell repertoires in COVID-19. About the research overall: COVID-19 samples collected from the United States, Italy and Spain covered acute and convalescent phases.

Per the authors' pipeline: Reference gene primer amplification gave nucleated cell count estimates. Here immunoSEQ multiplex PCR was the method, and the copy in TCRdb shows in-frame clones only, minus some. That table furnishes V, J and clone size, whereas the DNA furnished D and trimming. This sample has fewer than 200,000 clones, with approximately 84% found just once. The chain is built from TRBV7-2 and TRBJ2-5, with a tentative D call TRBD1 (5 bases). Sequenced input: peripheral blood. The sequence came from a man aged 40-49 years who had recovered from COVID-19. The CDR3 DNA reads TGTGCCAGCAGACAACAGGCTTTCCAAGAGACCCAGTACTTC. This translates into CASRQQAFQETQYF.